This T cell receptor beta chain was recovered during a study of blood T cell repertoires in COVID-19. The CDR3 length is 15 residues. Germline V gene data show CDR1 as MNHNS and CDR2 as SASEGT. Trimming took 2 bases from V and 5 from J, leaving 13 bases between them. Using immunoSEQ multiplex PCR, the repertoire was profiled, and TCRdb retains in-frame clones only, with some absent. This table has 200,000 to 250,000 clones, around 81% appearing once. The clonotype comes from a man aged 25-40 years who had recovered from COVID-19. Sequencing input: peripheral blood. This chain links TRBV6-1 with TRBJ1-5; D not certain. CDR3 DNA sequence: TGTGCCAGCAGTGAATGGGAGGCAAAGCATCAGCCCCAGCATTTT. Residues: CASSEWEAKHQPQHF.